The clone carrying this T cell receptor (beta chain) was detected once. Its specificity is not known. For Graves' hyperthyroidism to be stable, ophthalmopathy could not progress within 18 months. Newly diagnosed hyperthyroidism patients aged 18 to 65 years had disease lasting under 2 months. Uncontrolled infection, other autoimmune disease, pregnancy and lactation each barred patients from inclusion. Researchers took RNA transcripts and amplified the TCR beta CDR3 regions from them. The HTBI primer set served for first-round RT-PCR of the TCR CDR3. TCRdb called the multiplex PCR reads again in MiXCR, with one record for every CDR3 protein. The sample contains about 210,000 distinct CDR3 sequences, under 20% of which appear only once. This record comes from a study of T cells in Graves' hyperthyroidism and ophthalmopathy. Study results and limitations: Blood also held most thyroid clonotypes expanded beyond 0.001.

This sequence originates from a man in his fifties or sixties with Graves' hyperthyroidism. The sequencing input was blood.

The CDR3 region is CAISREGLGPQHF. In DNA, the CDR3 is TGTGCCATCAGTCGCGAGGGGTTGGGGCCCCAGCATTTT. The J gene is TRBJ1-5, the V gene TRBV10-3; perhaps TRBD1 as D (5 bases). The CDR3 loop spans 13 amino acids. The V gene lost 5 bases and the J gene lost 9 bases, with 14 bases spanning the gap. The germline V gene encodes CDR1 ENHRY and CDR2 SYGVKD.